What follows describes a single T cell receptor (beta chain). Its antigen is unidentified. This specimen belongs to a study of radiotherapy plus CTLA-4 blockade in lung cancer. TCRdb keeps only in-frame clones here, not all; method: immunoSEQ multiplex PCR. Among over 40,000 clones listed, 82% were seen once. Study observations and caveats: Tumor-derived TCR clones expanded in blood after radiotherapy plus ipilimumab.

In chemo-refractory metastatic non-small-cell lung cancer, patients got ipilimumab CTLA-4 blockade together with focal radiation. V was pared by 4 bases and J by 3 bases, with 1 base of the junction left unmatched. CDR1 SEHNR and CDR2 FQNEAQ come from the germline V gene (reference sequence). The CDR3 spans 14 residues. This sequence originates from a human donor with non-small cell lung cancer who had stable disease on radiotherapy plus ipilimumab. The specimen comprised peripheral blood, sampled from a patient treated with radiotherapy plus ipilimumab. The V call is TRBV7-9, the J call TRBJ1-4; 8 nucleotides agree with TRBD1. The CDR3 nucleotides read TGTGCCAGCAGCTCGGACAGGGCTAATGAAAAACTGTTTTTT. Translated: CASSSDRANEKLFF.